Described below is a single T cell receptor (beta chain) sequence and its context. Its specific antigen is unknown. The sample holds no much larger clone one base away, and base qualities are not on file. The time point tag for this specimen amounts to: around 26 weeks on oral tofacitinib. The treatment or condition label, as the study defines it: oral pan-JAK inhibitor, 5-10 mg twice daily. Lesional scalp punch biopsies and peripheral blood were collected from alopecia areata patients. PBMCs were isolated by density centrifugation and stained for CD3, CD4 and CD8, and CD4+ and CD8+ T cells were sorted on a FACSAria. The method behind the library was the immunoSEQ multiplex PCR assay. RNA was extracted from all samples and reverse transcribed into cDNA as template for TCR sequencing. First-strand cDNA was synthesized using SuperScript III with a 2:1 mix of oligo-dT and random hexamers. A synthetic immune receptor repertoire was used to measure amplification bias, and any remaining bias was corrected computationally. The original pipeline was this. Raw reads were preprocessed to remove errors, and CDR3 was defined according to IMGT conventions as the region from the conserved cysteine to phenylalanine. To get clonality, Shannon entropy was normalized by log2 of the number of productive unique TCRs and the result was subtracted from 1. CD4 or CD8 identity of scalp clones was inferred by cross-referencing scalp TCRbeta sequences with sorted blood CD4 and CD8 repertoires. TCRdb holds this immuneACCESS table with in-frame rearrangements only. Some clones are missing; in checked studies, unresolved V genes explain under half, and the rest has no known cause. V and J calls and clone size are as listed in that table; D and trimming were resolved from the DNA. This sample gives roughly 190,000 clones in total; approximately 57% of them show up just once. Jointly, the top ten make up 1% of the sample.

These data originate in a study of CD8+ T cells in alopecia areata (dated by TCRdb to about 2018). Regarding the complete study: Treated patients were enrolled in an open-label pilot trial of oral tofacitinib at 5 to 10 mg twice daily for moderate-to-severe alopecia areata. Patients received tofacitinib for 6 to 18 months and were then followed off drug for 6 months to check for delayed response and recurrence. In treated patients, disease severity was measured using the SALT score, which gives the percentage of scalp surface area affected. High-throughput TCRbeta sequencing was used to examine T cell clonal expansion in alopecia areata in both the C3H/HeJ mouse model and human patients. On the human side, TCRbeta sequencing was run on scalp tissue and on sorted CD4+ and CD8+ peripheral blood T cells from healthy controls and from alopecia areata patients with either patchy or totalis/universalis disease. Tofacitinib-treated patients had biopsies at baseline and at 4 and 24 weeks of treatment, with a later scalp biopsy in several patients. Clonality in the scalp was compared among normal scalp (n=4), patchy alopecia areata scalp (n=8), and alopecia totalis/universalis scalp (n=8). The RNA source kit depended on sample type: the PAXgene miRNA kit for fixed scalp, the miRNeasy kit for PBMCs, and the RNeasy kit for mouse skin. immunoSEQ multiplex PCR using 35 Vbeta forward primers and 13 Jbeta reverse primers was used to amplify TCRbeta CDR3 regions. What the work shows at the level of the full study, not this receptor alone: During tofacitinib treatment, many expanded lesional clones remained in scalp and blood, and this persistence may partly explain relapse after treatment is stopped. Compared with normal scalp, lesional scalp had higher clonality and more expanded CD8+ clones, particularly in alopecia totalis/universalis, a pattern that suggests antigenic drive. Tofacitinib significantly lowered scalp clonality and the number of expanded CD8+ clones among the top 100 scalp clones. Shared TCR sequences between patients were less evident than in mice, which may be partly attributable to HLA diversity in the patient population. Because the treated cohort was small and had only one nonresponder, larger studies are needed to examine links between baseline CD8+ expansion and response. Unlike mouse skin, which is dominated by gammadelta T cells, normal human skin has resident alphabeta T cells that are also sequenced, and this complicates analysis of the scalp TCR repertoire.

The V end loses 2 bases and the J end loses 2 bases, and a stretch of 15 bases separates them. Sequences LGHNA (CDR1) and YNFKEQ (CDR2) are obtained from the germline V gene. From the cysteine up to the phenylalanine, the CDR3 has a length of 16 residues. This entry keeps only the CDR3 DNA: 48 bases, framed from base 1. Sequences were derived from CD4+ T cells sorted from blood, sampled at week 24, from a patient treated with tofacitinib. The chain was built from TRBV4-2 and TRBJ1-2, and the D gene may be TRBD1, 5 bases matching. This clonotype was sampled from a human donor with alopecia areata. The sequence in DNA is TGTGCCAGCAGCCAACCACCGCCCGGGGCCAACTATGGCTACACCTTC. It codes for CASSQPPPGANYGYTF.